This entry concerns a single T cell receptor (beta chain). Its antigen is unidentified. Primers for the PCR totalled 60 Vbeta and 13 Jbeta. Some clones are missing from TCRdb's copy, which holds only in-frame ones; the method was immunoSEQ multiplex PCR. Of about 160,000 clones in the sample, 80% were seen once. From germline, CDR1 is MGHRA and CDR2 YSYEKL. This CDR3 contains 15 residues. J gave up 3 bases and V 5 bases, and 9 bases lay outside the gene matches. This record belongs to a study of cytomegalovirus exposure and HLA in healthy donors. Notes on the study in general: Later analysis demonstrated an association between a missense DCLRE1C variant and TCR beta V- and J-gene trimming. Later analysis suggested most CMV-associated TCR beta chains were HLA-restricted.

This sequence was found in a man aged 18-30 years in good health and CMV-seropositive. Sequencing was carried out using PBMCs. V is TRBV4-1 and J is TRBJ1-1, with 7 nucleotides matching TRBD1. The CDR3, as DNA: TGCGCCAGCAGCGAGACAGGGTTTGGGGACACTGAAGCTTTCTTT. Its translation: CASSETGFGDTEAFF.